The entry below describes one T cell receptor beta chain. Its antigen is undetermined. The table came from immunoSEQ multiplex PCR; TCRdb's copy has only in-frame clones and leaves some out. The profile shows approximately 8,300 clones, approximately 78% of them singletons. This specimen comes from a study of chemoradiotherapy in HPV16-positive cancers. Study details: Functional T-cell assays on a couple of HPV16-positive patients' cells defined candidate HPV-specific clones and common TCR motifs.

Over chemoradiotherapy, repertoires were sampled more than once. Findings and caveats of the study: Better recurrence-free survival went with HPV-responsive T-cell expansion in HPV16-positive patients. During treatment, candidate HPV-specific clones and E7-related motifs expanded in tumor.

The ends lost 4 bases at V and 3 bases at J; junction bases unmatched: 8. The germline V gene has CDR1 SGHVS and CDR2 FQNEAQ. CDR3 length: 16 amino acids. This receptor was identified in a human donor with HPV-associated anogenital cancer. This sequence joins TRBV7-8 and TRBJ1-2, with TRBD1 identical over 10 bases. The specimen was obtained from a patient who underwent chemoradiotherapy. The CDR3 protein is CASSSRGDRGDYGYTF. DNA for the CDR3: TGTGCCAGCAGCTCAAGAGGGGACAGGGGCGACTATGGCTACACCTTC.